The 16 T cell receptor beta chains below all came from one sample that was sequenced in a study of read filtering for tumor transcriptome and immune sequencing. From around 0.4 ug of RNA, a library with molecular barcoded alpha/delta and beta/gamma adaptors was made. A single record per CDR3 protein comes from TCRdb applying MiXCR to the reads. The data hold tens of thousands of distinct CDR3 sequences, with around 13% observed a single time. Sample: a population of CD138-negative cells sorted from bone marrow. All receptors derive from a donor over 35 with multiple myeloma.

Many counts were recorded for this clonotype. V is TRBV24-1 and J is TRBJ2-2; D call uncertain. The germline gives CDR1 KGHDR, CDR2 SFDVKD. The CDR3 is made up of 11 amino acids. Trimming shortened V by 2 bases and J by 9 bases, and 3 bases separated the two germline ends. The CDR3 here is CATSDYWELFF. For the CDR3, the DNA is TGTGCCACCAGTGATTACTGGGAGCTGTTTTTT.

This chain links TRBV28 with TRBJ1-1, with TRBD1 identical over 10 bases. Trimming removed 5 bases from V and 5 bases from J; junction bases left unmatched: 8. Looked up from germline, CDR1 is MDHEN and CDR2 is SYDVKM. The CDR3 is 15 residues long. DNA of the CDR3: TGTGCCAGCAGTCTGACCGGGACAGGGGATACTGAAGCTTTCTTT. Translating it yields CASSLTGTGDTEAFF.

The chain employs TRBV12-3 or TRBV12-4 and TRBJ2-3, with 7 bases matching TRBD1. The CDR3 consists of 12 residues. Trimming took 7 bases from V and 6 from J; bases not matched to a gene: 4. The CDR3 DNA follows: TGTGCCAGCACCATGACAGGGGATACGCAGTATTTT. It is translated as CASTMTGDTQYF.

This clonotype was seen at least ten times. CDR3 residues: CASRPTMNTEAFF. The CDR3 nucleotides are TGCGCCAGCCGACCGACGATGAACACTGAAGCTTTCTTT. The chain couples TRBV5-1 to TRBJ1-1; D uncertain. The CDR3 runs 13 residues. Trimming cost V 7 bases and J 0 bases, with 10 bases left between them. Per germline, CDR1 SGHRS and CDR2 YFSETQ.

This clonotype was recorded at least ten times. The V gene is TRBV20-1, the J gene TRBJ2-2; 11 nucleotides align to TRBD2. There are 14 residues in the CDR3. The junction had 1 base not matched to a gene; V was cut back by 2 bases and J by 5 bases. Per germline, CDR1 DFQATT and CDR2 SNEGSKA (reference sequence). CDR3 residues: CSARRTSGTGELFF. The CDR3, as DNA: TGCAGTGCTAGACGGACTAGCGGGACCGGGGAGCTGTTTTTT.

This clonotype came up many times. J is TRBJ2-3 and V is TRBV7-2; no definite D call. V was shortened by 0 bases and J by 0 bases, with 7 bases between the two germline ends. Germline V gene lookup returns CDR1 SGHTA and CDR2 FQGNSA. CDR3 length equals 15 residues. The CDR3 nucleotides read TGTGCCAGCAGCTTAGCGGCACGGAGCACAGATACGCAGTATTTT. Its translation is CASSLAARSTDTQYF.

To note about this clonotype: A read error may be the cause here, since a much bigger clone is one base away. The CDR3 DNA follows: TGCGCCACCAGCCAAGCCGCCGGGGAGCTGTTTTTT. Its protein product is CATSQAAGELFF. V usage is TRBV4-1 and J usage is TRBJ2-2; unclear D gene. In germline, CDR1 is MGHRA, CDR2 YSYEKL. This CDR3 is 12 amino acids long.

This clonotype has ten or more counts. The chain couples TRBV7-9 to TRBJ2-7; 11 nucleotides agree with TRBD2. CDR3 length equals 15 residues. V gave up 5 bases and J gave up 3 bases; unmatched junction bases: 6. Per germline, CDR1 SEHNR and CDR2 FQNEAQ (reference sequence). Written as DNA, the CDR3 is TGTGCCAGCAGCCTGGGACTAGCGGATCTCTACGAGCAGTACTTC. Protein product: CASSLGLADLYEQYF.

This clonotype appeared many times. This chain uses TRBV7-9 with TRBJ2-7; D unclear. V lost 3 bases to trimming and J lost 2 bases, with 8 bases between them. Germline lookup yields CDR1 SEHNR and CDR2 FQNEAQ (reference sequence). CDR3 length equals 13 residues. CDR3 loop: CASSLLPAYEQYF. The CDR3 region has the DNA TGTGCCAGCAGCTTGTTGCCCGCCTACGAGCAGTACTTC.

This clonotype was seen at least ten times. DNA of the CDR3: TGTGCCAGCAGCTTAGTAGCCATCAATGAGCAGTTCTTC. Protein product: CASSLVAINEQFF. This rearrangement joins TRBV7-9 to TRBJ2-1; no reliable D call. CDR1 is SEHNR and CDR2 is FQNEAQ in the germline V gene (reference sequence). The CDR3 consists of 13 residues. Trimming stripped 1 base from V and 6 bases from J, with 7 bases between. The full variable domain, in which reference TRBV7-9 and TRBJ2-1 provide the parts outside the CDR3, is DTGVSQNPRHKITKRGQNVTFRCDPISEHNRLYWYRQTLGQGPEFLTYFQNEAQLEKSRLLSDRFSAERPKGSFSTLEIQRTEQGDSAMYLCASSLVAINEQFFGPGTRLTVL.

J is TRBJ2-2 and V is TRBV20-1, with 10 nucleotides matching TRBD2. V trimming: 2 bases; J trimming: 3 bases; junction bases outside the gene matches: 12. This CDR3 comprises 18 residues. From germline, CDR1 is DFQATT and CDR2 SNEGSKA (reference sequence). In nucleotides, the CDR3 is TGCAGTGCTAGAATCTCGCCTAGCGGGAGCAGGTACACCGGGGAGCTGTTTTTT. It encodes CSARISPSGSRYTGELFF.

Worth noting for this clonotype: It differs at one base from a far larger clone, so likely a read error. The rearrangement links TRBV11-1 to TRBJ1-4; no definite D call. CDR1 is SGHAT and CDR2 is FQDESV in the germline V gene (reference sequence). V lost 2 bases to trimming and J lost 3 bases, with 13 bases between them. This CDR3 region has 16 residues. The CDR3 is CASSLNLAVSNEKLFF. The CDR3 nucleotides are TGTGCCAGCAGCTTAAATTTGGCCGTGTCTAATGAAAAACTGTTTTTT.

This clonotype was counted ten times or more. The rearrangement links TRBV20-1 to TRBJ2-3; TRBD2 matches at 11 bases. The CDR3 loop spans 14 amino acids. Germline values: CDR1 DFQATT, CDR2 SNEGSKA (reference sequence). The junction had 7 bases not matched to a gene; V was cut back by 5 bases and J by 6 bases. The CDR3 nucleotides are TGCAGTGCTGGACCGGGACTAGCGGCCGATACGCAGTATTTT. Its translation: CSAGPGLAADTQYF.

This clonotype has just a few counts. V is TRBV9 and J is TRBJ2-3; maybe TRBD2 (5 bases). Trimming stripped 1 base from V and 0 bases from J, with 9 bases between. The germline gives CDR1 SGDLS, CDR2 YYNGEE. The length of the CDR3 is 15 residues. CDR3 nucleotides: TGTGCCAGCAGCGTACGCGACTATAGCACAGATACGCAGTATTTT. This gives the protein CASSVRDYSTDTQYF.

In its sample, this clonotype was seen many times. This rearrangement joins TRBV6-1 to TRBJ2-5, with D tentatively TRBD1 (6 bases). CDR3 length: 15 residues. Deletions cut 5 bases from V and 1 base from J, with 14 bases between. Germline CDR1 and CDR2: MNHNS and SASEGT. The CDR3 DNA sequence: TGTGCCAGCAGTACAGGGCCCACACTCCAAGAGACCCAGTACTTC. Translating gives CASSTGPTLQETQYF.

This clonotype was observed a handful of times. This may come from a read error, since a much larger clone is one base off. The chain has TRBV25-1 and TRBJ2-1; D possibly corresponds to TRBD2 (6 bases). V lost 11 bases and J 9 bases, leaving 20 bases between the germline ends. Germline values: CDR1 MGHDK, CDR2 SYGVNS. The CDR3 runs 13 residues. CDR3 loop: CARGGAAPGEQFF. CDR3 DNA sequence: TGTGCCCGCGGAGGGGCGGCGCCCGGTGAGCAGTTCTTC.